Below, 12 T cell receptor beta chains from the same sample are listed, as sequenced in a study of blood T cell repertoires in COVID-19 (dated by TCRdb to 2019 to 2021). The library was obtained by the immunoSEQ multiplex PCR assay. The clones in this table, taken by TCRdb from immuneACCESS, are in-frame only. Not every clone is retained; where verified, under half of the shortfall comes from an unresolved V gene, and the cause of the rest is unknown. Within this sample are 100,000 to 110,000 clones, with roughly 92% of them counted one time only. About 1.9% of the sample is held by the ten biggest clonotypes. The source material was peripheral blood. These receptors came from a man aged 45-65 years with active COVID-19.

This chain uses TRBV3-1 (or the pseudogene TRBV3-2) with TRBJ2-1; 9 bases line up with TRBD2. V lost 1 base to trimming and J lost 6 bases; unmatched junction nucleotides: 4. The CDR3 contains 15 residues. Looked up from germline, CDR1 is LGHDT and CDR2 is YNNKEL (reference sequence). Here the CDR3 reads CASSQGAGGRNEQFF. The CDR3 region has the DNA TGTGCCAGCAGCCAAGGAGCGGGAGGTCGCAATGAGCAGTTCTTC.

This clone was found a few times. The chain joins TRBV19 to TRBJ1-5, with D hard to call. The CDR3 covers 14 residues. Between the trimmed V and J ends, which lost 3 bases and 6 bases, there was a span of 12 bases. Germline CDR1 LNHDA, CDR2 SQIVND (reference sequence). CDR3 in amino acids: CASSIIAGTQPQHF. CDR3 nucleotides: TGTGCCAGTAGTATTATCGCAGGTACTCAGCCCCAGCATTTT.

A word on this clone: An end of the junction differs from the germline gene, which may be a read error. V gene TRBV19 combines with J gene TRBJ2-1; D perhaps matches TRBD2 (5 bases). The CDR3 has 12 residues. From germline, CDR1 is LNHDA and CDR2 SQIVND (reference sequence). The CDR3 nucleotides read TGTGCCAGTAGTATAGGCGGCCTTTTGAGGGTCTTC. Its protein is CASSIGGLLRVF. Using reference TRBV19 and TRBJ2-1 for the parts outside the CDR3, the full variable domain is DGGITQSPKYLFRKEGQNVTLSCEQNLNHDAMYWYRQDPGQGLRLIYYSQIVNDFQKGDIAEGYSVSREKKESFPLTVTSAQKNPTAFYLCASSIGGLLRVFGPGTRLTVL.

In this sample, this clone turned up once. The chain is built from TRBV29-1 and TRBJ2-7, with D possibly being TRBD2 (6 bases). The CDR3 is made up of 14 amino acids. The germline gives CDR1 SQVTM, CDR2 ANQGSEA. V lost 6 bases to trimming and J lost 3 bases, with 18 bases between them. DNA of the CDR3: TGCAGCGTGACCCCCAGGGCGGGGAGCTACGAGCAGTACTTC. Translated, it gives CSVTPRAGSYEQYF.

This clone was recorded only once. The V call is TRBV9, the J call TRBJ1-5; TRBD1 aligns across 7 bases. This CDR3 is built from 16 residues. Germline CDR1 and CDR2: SGDLS and YYNGEE. V dropped 4 bases and J dropped 0; count of bases not matched to a gene: 7. This CDR3 reads CASSPNRGISNQPQHF. In nucleotides, the CDR3 is TGTGCCAGCAGCCCAAACAGGGGTATTAGCAATCAGCCCCAGCATTTT.

This clone was picked up one time. The rearrangement links TRBV5-8 to TRBJ1-5; the D is unclear. Trimming pared 0 bases from V and 0 bases from J, leaving 13 bases between. This CDR3 spans 17 amino acids. The germline V gene encodes CDR1 SGHTS and CDR2 YDEGEE. The CDR3 spells CASSLAKTGVSNQPQHF. The CDR3 DNA reads as TGTGCCAGCAGCTTGGCCAAAACGGGAGTTAGCAATCAGCCCCAGCATTTT.

The genes are TRBV25-1 and TRBJ2-7; the match to TRBD1 covers 7 bases. The CDR3 length is 13 residues. Germline V gene lookup returns CDR1 MGHDK and CDR2 SYGVNS. The J segment lost 6 bases and the V segment lost 3 bases, leaving 5 bases of the junction unmatched. CDR3 sequence (DNA): TGTGCCAGCAGTGAGACAGGGACGGCCGAGCAGTACGTC. This sequence encodes CASSETGTAEQYV.

V is TRBV28 and J is TRBJ2-5; TRBD2 aligns across 10 bases. Germline V gene sequence: CDR1 MDHEN, CDR2 SYDVKM. Trimming removed 6 bases from V and 5 bases from J; junction bases left unmatched: 6. This CDR3 contains 14 residues. CDR3 residues: CASRTSGFKETQYF. In nucleotides, the CDR3 is TGTGCCAGCAGGACTAGCGGGTTTAAGGAGACCCAGTACTTC.

This chain connects TRBV25-1 to TRBJ1-2, with TRBD1 identical over 10 bases. J gave up 8 bases and V 4 bases, and 13 bases lay outside the gene matches. CDR1 MGHDK and CDR2 SYGVNS come from the germline V gene. The CDR3 has 16 residues. In DNA form, the CDR3 reads TGTGCCAGCAGTGCCACCAGTCCCGGGACAGGGGACGGCTACACCTTC. Translated, it gives CASSATSPGTGDGYTF.

The chain carries TRBV27 and TRBJ2-7, with 7 bases identical to TRBD2. The V and J ends lost 8 bases and 3 bases, in that order; junction bases with no gene match: 10. This CDR3 has 14 amino acids. Per the germline V gene, CDR1 is MNHEY and CDR2 is SMNVEV (reference sequence). The CDR3 DNA sequence: TGTGCCAGCTCCTGGGGAGCGGGGTACTACGAGCAGTACTTC. Translated: CASSWGAGYYEQYF.

The chain carries TRBV7-6 and TRBJ2-1; 7 bases agree with TRBD1. Germline CDR1 SGHVS, CDR2 FNYEAQ. J lost 6 bases, V lost 5 bases, and 4 bases had no gene match. CDR3 size: 13 residues. The CDR3, as DNA: TGTGCCAGCAGCCTCACAGGGGTCAATGAGCAGTTCTTC. Translating it yields CASSLTGVNEQFF. The whole variable domain, filled in from reference TRBV7-6 and TRBJ2-1, reads GAGVSQSPRYKVTKRGQDVALRCDPISGHVSLYWYRQALGQGPEFLTYFNYEAQQDKSGLPNDRFSAERPEGSISTLTIQRTEQRDSAMYRCASSLTGVNEQFFGPGTRLTVL.

This chain connects TRBV15 to TRBJ1-1, with 12 bases lining up with TRBD1. This CDR3 has 15 residues. Trimming removed 6 bases from V and 5 bases from J; junction bases left unmatched: 7. The germline V gene encodes CDR1 LNHNV and CDR2 YYDKDF (reference sequence). Here the CDR3 DNA reads TGTGCCACCAGTCCCGGGACAGGGGGCAGAACTGAAGCTTTCTTT. It specifies CATSPGTGGRTEAFF.